One and the same sample provided the 12 T cell receptor beta chains below, sequenced in a study of cytomegalovirus exposure and HLA in healthy donors. PCR primers comprised 60 Vbeta and 13 Jbeta primers. The method was immunoSEQ multiplex PCR; TCRdb's version includes in-frame clones alone and lacks a portion of them. The sample yields approximately 170,000 clones, 80% to 85% seen once. The sample taken for sequencing was PBMCs. These receptor sequences come from a boy aged 2 to 9 in good health and CMV-seronegative.

This chain joins TRBV14 and TRBJ2-6; D is perhaps TRBD1 (6 bases). The CDR3 length is 16 residues. Germline V gene data show CDR1 as SGHDN and CDR2 as FVKESK. V dropped 1 base and J dropped 2 bases, with 9 bases sitting between them. Here the CDR3 reads CASSQGAGAGANVLTF. Written as DNA, the CDR3 is TGTGCCAGCAGCCAAGGGGCAGGGGCTGGGGCCAACGTCCTGACTTTC.

This sequence joins TRBV6-5 and TRBJ1-3; D is possibly TRBD1 (5 bases). V lost 6 bases, J lost 4 bases, and 13 bases lay in between. Germline values: CDR1 MNHEY, CDR2 SVGAGI. This CDR3 comprises 14 residues. CDR3 DNA: TGTGCCAGCAGCCGATCAGGGAAAGGAAACACCATATATTTT. It is translated as CASSRSGKGNTIYF.

V gene TRBV2 combines with J gene TRBJ1-2; maybe TRBD1 (6 bases). Germline V lookup: CDR1 SNHLY, CDR2 FYNNEI. Trimming took off 5 bases at V and 5 bases at J, with 9 bases between the two ends. There are 12 residues in the CDR3. The CDR3 here is CASSRQAYGYTF. Written as DNA, the CDR3 is TGTGCCAGCAGTAGACAGGCATATGGCTACACCTTC.

V usage is TRBV19 and J usage is TRBJ1-6; D gene unclear. Germline V gene sequence: CDR1 LNHDA, CDR2 SQIVND (reference sequence). CDR3 length: 12 amino acids. Trimming shortened V by 5 bases and J by 7 bases, and 6 bases separated the two germline ends. The CDR3 bases are TGTGCCAGTAGTCTCCTAAATTCACCCCTCCACTTT. This encodes CASSLLNSPLHF. Looking up the rest from reference TRBV19 and TRBJ1-6 gives the full variable domain: DGGITQSPKYLFRKEGQNVTLSCEQNLNHDAMYWYRQDPGQGLRLIYYSQIVNDFQKGDIAEGYSVSREKKESFPLTVTSAQKNPTAFYLCASSLLNSPLHFGNGTRLTVT.

This clone was seen a handful of times. This chain connects TRBV7-3 to TRBJ2-1; 8 nucleotides align to TRBD2. V shed 4 bases, J shed 2 bases, and the junction held 7 bases outside the gene matches. Germline lookup yields CDR1 SGHTA and CDR2 FQGTGA. The CDR3 has 16 amino acids. DNA of the CDR3: TGTGCCAGCAGCTACCTAACTAGCGGACCCTACAATGAGCAGTTCTTC. Translated: CASSYLTSGPYNEQFF. The full variable domain, its missing parts supplied by reference TRBV7-3 and TRBJ2-1, is GAGVSQTPSNKVTEKGKYVELRCDPISGHTALYWYRQSLGQGPEFLIYFQGTGAADDSGLPNDRFFAVRPEGSVSTLKIQRTERGDSAVYLCASSYLTSGPYNEQFFGPGTRLTVL.

The chain is built from TRBV7-8 and TRBJ1-1; TRBD1 matches at 8 bases. The CDR3 has 14 residues. V lost 11 bases to trimming and J lost 2 bases; unmatched junction nucleotides: 10. Germline CDR1 and CDR2: SGHVS and FQNEAQ. DNA of the CDR3: TGTGCCTGCGCAACCAGGGGGCTAAACACTGAAGCTTTCTTT. It translates to CACATRGLNTEAFF.

The chain has TRBV27 and TRBJ2-3; the match to TRBD2 covers 10 bases. The V gene end was trimmed by 5 bases and the J gene end by 3 bases; junction bases not matched to a gene: 14. CDR3 length equals 18 residues. Germline CDR1 and CDR2: MNHEY and SMNVEV (reference sequence). In DNA form, the CDR3 reads TGTGCCAGCAGTCCCCTCCCACTAGCGGGACCCCTTACAGATACGCAGTATTTT. Amino acids: CASSPLPLAGPLTDTQYF.

J is TRBJ2-1 and V is TRBV6-5; TRBD1 is a possible D gene (7 bases). The V gene lost 7 bases and the J gene lost 9 bases, with 16 bases spanning the gap. CDR3 length: 13 amino acids. Germline CDR1 reads MNHEY; CDR2 reads SVGAGI. In DNA form, the CDR3 reads TGTGCCAGCACCGGAAACAGGGGAGGTGAGCAGTTCTTC. Its protein is CASTGNRGGEQFF.

This clone was seen a handful of times. The CDR3 region has the DNA TGTGCCAGCAGCCCGGGGACAAGGGTTAATGAGCAGTTCTTC. Its translation is CASSPGTRVNEQFF. J is TRBJ2-1 and V is TRBV5-4; D might be TRBD1 (6 bases). Germline CDR1 reads SGHNT; CDR2 reads YYREEE (reference sequence). V lost 4 bases and J 7 bases, leaving 15 bases between the germline ends. This CDR3 contains 14 residues.

About this clone: Compared with germline, one end of the junction differs, possibly owing to a read error. The chain is built from TRBV6-6 and TRBJ2-3; 9 bases fit TRBD2. CDR3 length equals 14 residues. From germline, CDR1 is MNHNY and CDR2 SVGAGI (reference sequence). In DNA, the CDR3 is TGTGCCAGCAGGGTTAGCGGGAGCAGAGATACGCAGTATTTT. Translating it yields CASRVSGSRDTQYF.

The V and J genes are TRBV7-8 and TRBJ1-6, with 7 bases matching TRBD1. Per the germline V gene, CDR1 is SGHVS and CDR2 is FQNEAQ. The ends lost 5 bases at V and 3 bases at J; junction bases unmatched: 7. This CDR3 is built from 16 residues. DNA for the CDR3: TGTGCCAGCAGCCCAGATCGGACAGGCTATAATTCACCCCTCCACTTT. This gives the protein CASSPDRTGYNSPLHF.

The chain recombines TRBV6-1 with TRBJ1-2; tentative D call: TRBD1 (5 bases). CDR1 MNHNS and CDR2 SASEGT come from the germline V gene. The CDR3 has 13 amino acids. Trimming took off 1 base at V and 8 bases at J, with 11 bases between the two ends. CDR3 region: CASSEGGSEGYTF. The CDR3 DNA reads as TGTGCCAGCAGTGAAGGGGGCTCTGAAGGCTACACCTTC.